This T cell receptor beta chain was profiled in a study of blood T cells in healthy people across ages. Study-wide points: Possibly confounding the expanded clonotype changes was the fact that donor CMV status was unknown.

V was pared by 1 base and J by 13 bases, with 10 bases of the junction left unmatched. Germline V lookup: CDR1 DFQATT, CDR2 SNEGSKA (reference sequence). The CDR3 is made up of 13 amino acids. Every donor provided roughly 9.1 milliliters of peripheral blood. Comments on this clonotype: Its specificity is unknown.

The authors ran a second PCR of about 6 to 12 cycles using a sample-barcoded 5' primer and a J-beta primer mix. There were at least 2.5 million CDR3-containing paired-end reads obtained from each sample. TCRdb re-called the 5' RACE reads through MiXCR, storing one row per CDR3 protein. In the table there are about 1.8 million distinct CDR3 sequences, about 49% of which are singletons. The chain links TRBV20-1 to TRBJ2-1; 7 bases line up with TRBD2. Sequenced material: blood. The clonotype comes from a woman aged 40-49 years in good health. The CDR3 is CSARVWGGETQFF. The CDR3 DNA reads as TGCAGTGCTAGAGTATGGGGAGGGGAGACCCAGTTCTTC.